This T cell receptor beta chain was obtained from a study of PD-1 blockade in classical Hodgkin lymphoma. Notes on the study in general: Lower baseline TCR diversity was reported for newly diagnosed patients than for healthy donors.

Profiling relied on immunoSEQ multiplex PCR, and the TCRdb table lists in-frame clones only, not all of them. Among nearly 60,000 clones listed, around 90% were seen once. Concerning this clone: The antigen remains undetermined.

Relapse was seen in all patients after autologous stem cell transplantation, and brentuximab vedotin exposure was variable. Germline CDR1 reads MNHNY; CDR2 reads SVGAGI (reference sequence). This CDR3 is 14 amino acids long. With 6 bases clipped from V and 8 bases from J, the junction kept 12 bases outside the gene matches. The receptor was isolated from a human donor with classical Hodgkin lymphoma. The source material was peripheral blood mononuclear cells (PBMCs), sampled before the second cycle of nivolumab. This sequence joins TRBV6-6 and TRBJ1-2; 7 bases are a match to TRBD1. The CDR3 DNA is TGTGCCAGCAGGAAGCGAGGGGGCGAGAAAGGCTACACCTTC. It translates to CASRKRGGEKGYTF.